This TCR beta chain was obtained from a study of blood T cell repertoires in COVID-19. Study-wide background: The United States, Italy and Spain provided the acute and convalescent COVID-19 samples. The cDNA or gDNA used as material had been derived from T cells, B-cell-depleted T cells, or PBMCs.

Profiling relied on immunoSEQ multiplex PCR, and the TCRdb table lists in-frame clones only, not all of them. Seen here are 20,000 to 30,000 clones, around 90% observed once, and the top ten hold roughly 1.8%. V gave up 2 bases and J gave up 3 bases; unmatched junction bases: 7. CDR3 length: 16 residues. Per the germline V gene, CDR1 is SGHDN and CDR2 is FVKESK. The chain couples TRBV14 to TRBJ2-5; 9 bases match TRBD1. Specimen: peripheral blood. The clonotype was recovered from a woman aged 60-75 years with active COVID-19. The CDR3 sequence: CASSQRQGQGKETQYF. CDR3 coding DNA: TGTGCCAGCAGCCAACGACAAGGACAGGGGAAAGAGACCCAGTACTTC.